The 22 T cell receptor beta chains below were found in one sample sequenced in a study of cytomegalovirus exposure and HLA in healthy donors. PCR was performed using 60 Vbeta and 13 Jbeta primers. The assay was immunoSEQ multiplex PCR, and TCRdb's table has in-frame clones only and misses some. Among 140,000 to 150,000 clones listed, roughly 80% were seen once. Sequenced sample: PBMCs. These receptors were obtained from a woman in her twenties or thirties in good health and CMV-seronegative.

The chain combines TRBV6-5 with TRBJ2-7, with D maybe TRBD1 (6 bases). CDR3 length: 14 residues. The germline gives CDR1 MNHEY, CDR2 SVGAGI. V was pared by 6 bases and J by 1 base, with 13 bases between. The CDR3: CASRRRDKSYEQYF. The CDR3 nucleotides are TGTGCCAGCAGACGACGGGACAAGTCCTACGAGCAGTACTTC.

The rearrangement links TRBV6-5 to TRBJ2-6; D is unclear. In germline, CDR1 is MNHEY, CDR2 SVGAGI. Deletions cut 8 bases from V and 4 bases from J, with 9 bases between. The CDR3 has 13 amino acids. Here the CDR3 DNA reads TGTGCCAGCGCCCTCGGGGGGGCCAACGTCCTGACTTTC. This codes for CASALGGANVLTF.

The J gene is TRBJ1-2, the V gene TRBV4-1; perhaps TRBD1 as D (5 bases). V was clipped by 4 bases and J by 3 bases, with 9 bases between them. Germline values: CDR1 MGHRA, CDR2 YSYEKL. CDR3 length equals 13 residues. CDR3 protein: CASSRQGDYGYTF. CDR3 DNA sequence: TGCGCCAGCAGCCGGCAGGGTGACTATGGCTACACCTTC.

The chain employs TRBV5-8 and TRBJ1-2; D is uncertain. V dropped 0 bases and J dropped 4 bases, with 13 bases sitting between them. The CDR3 runs to 15 residues. CDR1 is SGHTS and CDR2 is YDEGEE in the germline V gene. CDR3 region: CASSLVRVGGYGYTF. CDR3 in DNA: TGTGCCAGCAGCTTGGTGCGGGTCGGCGGCTATGGCTACACCTTC.

The V call is TRBV5-1, the J call TRBJ2-3; the D is unclear. CDR1 SGHRS and CDR2 YFSETQ come from the germline V gene. The CDR3 has 15 amino acids. Trimming left V 2 bases short and J 0 bases short, with 10 bases between. Here the CDR3 reads CASSFLSTSTDTQYF. In DNA, the CDR3 is TGCGCCAGCAGCTTCCTCTCGACAAGCACAGATACGCAGTATTTT.

The gene calls are TRBV6-1 and TRBJ2-5, with D possibly matching TRBD2 (6 bases). The ends were cut back, 3 bases at V and 11 bases at J, with 25 bases in the middle. This CDR3 spans 16 amino acids. Germline-derived CDR1 and CDR2 are MNHNS and SASEGT. This chain's CDR3 is CASSESRASAVLWQYF. CDR3 in DNA: TGTGCCAGCAGTGAGAGTCGGGCTAGCGCTGTACTATGGCAGTACTTC.

The chain employs TRBV9 and TRBJ2-2, with D possibly being TRBD2 (5 bases). Per the germline V gene, CDR1 is SGDLS and CDR2 is YYNGEE. CDR3 length: 13 residues. Trimming pared 4 bases from V and 6 bases from J, leaving 10 bases between. The CDR3 DNA reads as TGTGCCAGCAGCCTCAACGGGGCCGGGGAGCTGTTTTTT. It yields the protein CASSLNGAGELFF.

DNA of the CDR3: TGTGCCAGCAGCTTAGGGACAGGGGAGACCCAGTACTTC. This gives the protein CASSLGTGETQYF. The chain joins TRBV7-3 to TRBJ2-5; 9 positions agree with TRBD1. The CDR3 sequence is 13 residues long. V trimming: 2 bases; J trimming: 5 bases; junction bases outside the gene matches: 0. The germline gives CDR1 SGHTA, CDR2 FQGTGA.

To note about this clone: Sequence at one end of the junction differs from germline and may be a read error. The CDR3 reads CASSLTVNSNQPQHF. The CDR3 bases are TGTGCCAGCAGCTTGACAGTAAATAGCAATCAGCCCCAGCATTTT. This chain connects TRBV5-1 to TRBJ1-5, with D possibly being TRBD1 (5 bases). CDR3 length: 15 amino acids. In germline, CDR1 is SGHRS, CDR2 YFSETQ.

The V gene is TRBV11-1, the J gene TRBJ1-1; TRBD1 matches at 12 bases. V lost 4 bases, J lost 6 bases, and 6 bases stayed unmatched. The germline V gene encodes CDR1 SGHAT and CDR2 FQDESV (reference sequence). This CDR3 region has 15 residues. CDR3 region: CASSWDRGRKAEAFF. The CDR3 DNA sequence: TGTGCCAGCAGCTGGGACAGGGGGCGAAAGGCTGAAGCTTTCTTT.

The V call is TRBV7-2, the J call TRBJ2-2; 9 bases fit TRBD1. This CDR3 spans 16 amino acids. Germline lookup yields CDR1 SGHTA and CDR2 FQGNSA. V lost 5 bases and J lost 2; bases outside the gene matches: 6. For the CDR3, the DNA is TGTGCCAGCAGCCACCGACAGGGGGTCAACACCGGGGAGCTGTTTTTT. Residues: CASSHRQGVNTGELFF.

This clone was found a few times. The V gene is TRBV6-1, the J gene TRBJ1-2; D remains ambiguous. The CDR3 covers 15 residues. The V end lost 0 bases, the J end lost 3 bases, and 11 bases lay between the germline ends. CDR1 MNHNS and CDR2 SASEGT come from the germline V gene. CDR3 nucleotide sequence: TGTGCCAGCAGTGAAGCCCCGGAGACTTACTATGGCTACACCTTC. It translates to CASSEAPETYYGYTF.

J is TRBJ1-1 and V is TRBV5-1; the match to TRBD1 covers 9 bases. Trimming at V came to 4 bases and at J to 1 base, leaving 5 bases not matched to a gene. From germline, CDR1 is SGHRS and CDR2 YFSETQ. The CDR3 length is 15 residues. The CDR3 is CASSGGTGTNTEAFF. CDR3 DNA: TGCGCCAGCAGCGGAGGGACAGGGACGAACACTGAAGCTTTCTTT.

This chain joins TRBV5-6 and TRBJ2-3; D is ambiguous. V lost 2 bases to trimming and J lost 0 bases, with 7 bases between them. CDR3 length: 14 amino acids. Germline CDR1 SGHDT, CDR2 YYEEEE. For the CDR3, the DNA is TGTGCCAGCAGCTTTGGCAGTAGCACAGATACGCAGTATTTT. Encoded protein: CASSFGSSTDTQYF.

This chain joins TRBV4-2 and TRBJ2-1, with 7 bases matching TRBD2. The CDR3 runs to 17 residues. V lost 3 bases and J lost 5; bases outside the gene matches: 13. Germline V lookup: CDR1 LGHNA, CDR2 YNFKEQ. CDR3 sequence (DNA): TGTGCCAGCAGCCAGGTGGTAAGGGGAGGGCCCCACAATGAGCAGTTCTTC. It codes for CASSQVVRGGPHNEQFF.

V usage is TRBV19 and J usage is TRBJ2-7; no firm D call. The CDR3 contains 14 residues. Germline V gene sequence: CDR1 LNHDA, CDR2 SQIVND (reference sequence). Trimming stripped 2 bases from V and 2 bases from J, with 10 bases between. The CDR3 coding sequence is TGTGCCAGTAGTATACATCTGGGCACCTACGAGCAGTACTTC. Amino acid sequence: CASSIHLGTYEQYF.

The chain uses TRBV28 and TRBJ1-4; 8 bases map to TRBD1. The junction had 9 bases not matched to a gene; V was cut back by 2 bases and J by 7 bases. The CDR3 totals 16 residues. Germline V gene sequence: CDR1 MDHEN, CDR2 SYDVKM. This CDR3 reads CASSLTGQEGSEKLFF. Written as DNA, the CDR3 is TGTGCCAGCAGTTTAACGGGACAGGAAGGCAGTGAAAAACTGTTTTTT.

J is TRBJ1-5 and V is TRBV7-3; possibly TRBD1 for D (6 bases). CDR3 length: 13 residues. Trimming stripped 6 bases from V and 3 bases from J, with 9 bases between. Germline CDR1 reads SGHTA; CDR2 reads FQGTGA. CDR3 bases: TGTGCCAGCAGTGGGACACCCAATCAGCCCCAGCATTTT. Its translation: CASSGTPNQPQHF.

The V call is TRBV10-3, the J call TRBJ2-3, with TRBD1 matching over 12 bases. J gave up 6 bases and V 6 bases, and 13 bases lay outside the gene matches. The germline CDR1 and CDR2 sequences are ENHRY and SYGVKD. There are 17 residues in the CDR3. CDR3 bases: TGTGCCATCAGACTAACCGGGACAGGGGGCGCAGGGGATACGCAGTATTTT. Translated: CAIRLTGTGGAGDTQYF.

A note on this clone: The germline gene is not matched at one end of the junction; a read error may be the cause. This chain connects TRBV7-9 to TRBJ1-4; TRBD1 might be the D (6 bases). This CDR3 spans 15 amino acids. The germline CDR1 and CDR2 sequences are SEHNR and FQNEAQ (reference sequence). CDR3 in amino acids: CSSSLSWGRVEKLFF. The CDR3 bases are TGTTCCAGCAGCTTATCTTGGGGGCGGGTTGAAAAACTGTTTTTT.

In regard to this clone: The junction does not match germline at one end; this may be a read error. The rearrangement joins TRBV7-9 to TRBJ1-1; no clear D. The CDR3 consists of 12 residues. In germline, CDR1 is SEHNR, CDR2 FQNEAQ (reference sequence). CDR3 protein: CSSSLRNTEAFF. DNA for the CDR3: TGTTCCAGCAGCCTTAGAAACACTGAAGCTTTCTTT.

This clone has a single count. The rearrangement joins TRBV7-9 to TRBJ2-7; TRBD1 matches 8 bases. Germline lookup yields CDR1 SEHNR and CDR2 FQNEAQ (reference sequence). After removal of 5 bases from V and 5 bases from J, the junction contained 11 bases not matched to a gene. This CDR3 spans 15 amino acids. The CDR3 region is CASSPPASGGDEQYF. CDR3 bases: TGTGCCAGCAGCCCCCCGGCGTCAGGGGGCGACGAGCAGTACTTC.